The 18 T cell receptor beta chains below come from one sample, sequenced in a study of T cell responses to AZD1222 COVID-19 vaccine. Only in-frame clones appear in the TCRdb table, and some are missing; sequencing was by immunoSEQ multiplex PCR. This sample has 95,000 to 150,000 clones, with about nine tenths found just once. Specimen: peripheral blood, collected on day 0 of AZD1222 vaccination. The source is an adult in good health.

The V gene is TRBV27, the J gene TRBJ1-1; D not certain. CDR3 size: 13 residues. Germline CDR1 is MNHEY and CDR2 is SMNVEV (reference sequence). The V end was cut by 2 bases, the J end by 1 base, with 5 bases between. The CDR3 DNA follows: TGTGCCAGCAGTTTAACTCCGAACACTGAAGCTTTCTTT. Its protein product is CASSLTPNTEAFF.

The V and J genes are TRBV19 and TRBJ2-1; TRBD2 aligns across 11 bases. The CDR3 is made up of 18 amino acids. Germline CDR1 is LNHDA and CDR2 is SQIVND (reference sequence). V lost 3 bases to trimming and J lost 6 bases; unmatched junction nucleotides: 13. The CDR3 sequence is CASSIALAGVLLRNEQFF. Written as DNA, the CDR3 is TGTGCCAGTAGTATTGCACTAGCGGGAGTTCTCCTACGCAATGAGCAGTTCTTC.

The V call is TRBV10-3, the J call TRBJ1-4; D unclear. Germline CDR1 ENHRY, CDR2 SYGVKD. V shed 2 bases and J shed 3 bases, with 10 bases lying between them. This CDR3 contains 15 residues. This chain's CDR3 is CAISERGGPNEKLFF. DNA of the CDR3: TGTGCCATCAGTGAGCGGGGTGGGCCTAATGAAAAACTGTTTTTT.

The rearrangement uses TRBV6-5 and TRBJ1-4, with 9 nucleotides matching TRBD1. The CDR3 is 14 amino acids. Losses at the gene ends were 8 bases for V and 7 bases for J; bases not matched to a gene: 8. Germline V gene sequence: CDR1 MNHEY, CDR2 SVGAGI. The CDR3 DNA follows: TGTGCCAGCCACACGGGACAGGGAAGTGAAAAACTGTTTTTT. Amino acids: CASHTGQGSEKLFF.

The chain recombines TRBV27 with TRBJ1-4; the match to TRBD1 covers 8 bases. This CDR3 region has 14 residues. CDR1 is MNHEY and CDR2 is SMNVEV in the germline V gene (reference sequence). Unmatched junction bases numbered 4, after V lost 3 bases and J lost 7 bases. CDR3 in DNA: TGTGCCAGCAGTTTCAGGGGGCGGAGTGAAAAACTGTTTTTT. It specifies CASSFRGRSEKLFF.

The chain couples TRBV7-9 to TRBJ2-3; 7 nucleotides match TRBD1. The CDR3 totals 15 residues. Trimming removed 5 bases from V and 7 bases from J; junction bases left unmatched: 12. In germline, CDR1 is SEHNR, CDR2 FQNEAQ (reference sequence). The CDR3 region has the DNA TGTGCCAGCAGCCTGGGGACAGCGGAGAAGTATACGCAGTATTTT. This sequence encodes CASSLGTAEKYTQYF.

The chain recombines TRBV9 with TRBJ2-7; no reliable D call. Germline V gives CDR1 SGDLS, CDR2 YYNGEE. The V and J ends lost 0 bases and 2 bases respectively, with 9 bases between them. The CDR3 has 14 amino acids. CDR3 amino acids: CASSVGPGPYEQYF. CDR3 coding DNA: TGTGCCAGCAGCGTAGGGCCGGGCCCCTACGAGCAGTACTTC.

The chain carries TRBV7-9 and TRBJ2-2; 14 nucleotides line up with TRBD2. CDR1 and CDR2 from the germline V gene are SEHNR and FQNEAQ (reference sequence). The CDR3 has 16 amino acids. Trimming took 5 bases from V and 6 from J; bases not matched to a gene: 5. DNA of the CDR3: TGTGCCAGCAGCACGGGACTAGCGGGAGAAGCCGGGGAGCTGTTTTTT. It specifies CASSTGLAGEAGELFF.

The chain employs TRBV6-5 and TRBJ1-4; 10 bases map to TRBD1. V shed 0 bases and J 8 bases; nucleotides not matched to a gene: 3. CDR1 and CDR2 (germline): MNHEY, SVGAGI. This CDR3 has 15 residues. CDR3 amino acids: CASSYSGTGAEKLFF. The CDR3 nucleotides are TGTGCCAGCAGTTACTCGGGGACAGGGGCAGAAAAACTGTTTTTT.

J is TRBJ1-2 and V is TRBV5-4; the D gene is possibly TRBD1 (6 bases). Germline CDR1 and CDR2: SGHNT and YYREEE (reference sequence). The CDR3 is 14 residues long. V lost 5 bases and J lost 6, with 17 bases in between. The CDR3 DNA sequence: TGTGCCAGCAGTATTGCCGGAGGGGGAAATGGCTACACCTTC. Translating it yields CASSIAGGGNGYTF.

This clone was counted a few times. The chain links TRBV18 to TRBJ2-1; D is perhaps TRBD2 (6 bases). Deletions cut 6 bases from V and 9 bases from J, with 12 bases between. Germline V gene data show CDR1 as KGHSH and CDR2 as LQKENI. CDR3 length equals 12 residues. CDR3 protein: CASSPARGEQFF. CDR3 sequence (DNA): TGTGCCAGCTCTCCCGCGCGGGGTGAGCAGTTCTTC.

The V gene is TRBV11-1, the J gene TRBJ2-5, with D possibly being TRBD2 (5 bases). This CDR3 contains 15 residues. The V end lost 1 base, the J end lost 5 bases, and 14 bases lay between the germline ends. Germline loops: CDR1 SGHAT, CDR2 FQDESV (reference sequence). CDR3 sequence (DNA): TGTGCCAGCAGCTTAGATTTGGGCCCGGGGGAGACCCAGTACTTC. Translation: CASSLDLGPGETQYF.

The genes are TRBV25-1 and TRBJ1-4; D gene uncertain. CDR3 size: 13 residues. Trimming shortened V by 5 bases and J by 7 bases, and 11 bases separated the two germline ends. The germline CDR1 and CDR2 sequences are MGHDK and SYGVNS. This CDR3 is CASSMGWGEKLFF. DNA for the CDR3: TGTGCCAGCAGTATGGGCTGGGGTGAAAAACTGTTTTTT.

The CDR3 nucleotides are TGTGCCAGCAGTGCCCAGGCGGGCAGCTTCTCTGGGGCCAACGTCCTGACTTTC. This translates into CASSAQAGSFSGANVLTF. The chain is built from TRBV2 and TRBJ2-6; the D gene is possibly TRBD2 (5 bases). V lost 4 bases to trimming and J lost 0 bases, with 16 bases between them. This CDR3 spans 18 amino acids. Germline V gene lookup returns CDR1 SNHLY and CDR2 FYNNEI.

This clone showed up just once. This chain uses TRBV5-1 with TRBJ2-5, with 13 nucleotides matching TRBD2. CDR1 and CDR2 from the germline V gene are SGHRS and YFSETQ. V was pared by 6 bases and J by 4 bases, with 12 bases of the junction left unmatched. The CDR3 sequence is 17 residues long. CDR3 sequence reads: CASTKTTSGRRGETQYF. In DNA, the CDR3 is TGCGCCAGCACCAAAACGACTAGCGGGAGGAGGGGAGAGACCCAGTACTTC.

The rearrangement links TRBV10-1 to TRBJ2-1, with unresolved D. The CDR3 extends over 12 amino acids. The germline CDR1 and CDR2 sequences are WNHNN and SYGVQD (reference sequence). The V end lost 10 bases, the J end lost 3 bases, and 10 bases lay between the germline ends. This CDR3 reads CATPYVYNEQFF. The DNA of the CDR3 is TGCGCCACCCCCTACGTCTACAATGAGCAGTTCTTC.

The chain combines TRBV19 with TRBJ1-1; D unclear. This CDR3 contains 13 residues. Germline V gene data show CDR1 as LNHDA and CDR2 as SQIVND (reference sequence). Trimming left V 4 bases short and J 0 bases short, with 6 bases between. The CDR3 spells CASSKTLNTEAFF. The CDR3 DNA reads TGTGCCAGTAGTAAGACACTGAACACTGAAGCTTTCTTT.

The gene calls are TRBV12-3 or TRBV12-4 and TRBJ2-4, with 9 bases aligning to TRBD1. V was pared by 4 bases and J by 12 bases, with 7 bases of the junction left unmatched. CDR3 size: 13 residues. The CDR3 spells CASSWGTGITQYF. The CDR3 nucleotides are TGTGCCAGCAGTTGGGGGACAGGGATTACTCAGTACTTC.